This TCR beta chain was recovered during a study of cytomegalovirus exposure and HLA in healthy donors. Study-level points and caveats: Researchers left out some V segments, among them TRBV6-2 and TRBV6-3, as indistinguishable. In a later analysis, an Asian-associated ancestry cluster reportedly showed fewer N-insertions than the approximately 610-donor mean. Reported results showed that the classifier diagnosed cytomegalovirus status with high specificity and sensitivity. Sequencing probably produced one cluster of sequence variants that were highly shared.

Comments on this clone: Its specificity is not known.

PCR employed 60 Vbeta and 13 Jbeta primers. Repertoires were generated with immunoSEQ multiplex PCR, while TCRdb's copy carries only in-frame clones and drops some. Of 100,000 to 150,000 clones listed, 75% to 80% are singletons. Germline V gives CDR1 SGDLS, CDR2 YYNGEE. CDR3 length equals 13 residues. V dropped 4 bases and J dropped 11; count of bases not matched to a gene: 9. Sequencing input: PBMCs. This receptor was taken from a woman aged 55-75 years in good health and CMV-seronegative. This rearrangement joins TRBV9 to TRBJ1-3; the match to TRBD1 covers 7 bases. The CDR3 DNA reads as TGTGCCAGCAGCCCTACGACAGGGTCGTCCATATATTTT. Protein: CASSPTTGSSIYF.